The clone carrying this T cell receptor (beta chain) qualifies as large. The record originates from a study of CD4 and CD8 cells across lung adenocarcinoma regions. Via MiXCR, TCRdb re-called the PCR reads, giving one row per CDR3 protein. The data show under 4,500 distinct CDR3 sequences, about 61% seen once. This TCR derives from a male donor with lung adenocarcinoma. The CD4 and CD8 labels of this study may be unreliable. The sample consisted of CD4+ T cells from the center of a lung tumor.

The chain's CDR3 is CASSRQAKDTQYF. CDR3 bases: TGTGCCAGCAGTAGGCAGGCAAAAGATACGCAGTATTTT. The chain joins TRBV6-1 to TRBJ2-3; no reliable D call. The CDR3 consists of 13 residues. Germline CDR1 reads MNHNS; CDR2 reads SASEGT. V was shortened by 5 bases and J by 5 bases, with 11 bases between the two germline ends.